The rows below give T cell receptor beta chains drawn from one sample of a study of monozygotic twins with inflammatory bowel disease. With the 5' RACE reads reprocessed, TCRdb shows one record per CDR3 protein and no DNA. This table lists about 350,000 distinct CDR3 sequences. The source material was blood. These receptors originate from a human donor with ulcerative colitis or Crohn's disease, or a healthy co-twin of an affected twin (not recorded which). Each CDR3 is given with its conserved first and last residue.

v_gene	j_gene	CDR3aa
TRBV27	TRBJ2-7	CDSSPSSSTSYEQYF
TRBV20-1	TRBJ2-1	CRRLPGSGNEQFF
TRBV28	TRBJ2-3	CASRRGALTDTQYF
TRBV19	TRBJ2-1	CASMRTSEPYNEQFF
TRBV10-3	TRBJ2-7	CAISRQESGRANEQYF
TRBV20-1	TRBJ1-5	CSGLEGGHSNQPQHF
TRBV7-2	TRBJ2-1	CATYKYTDNEQFF
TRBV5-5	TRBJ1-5	CASSFPGQDQPQHF
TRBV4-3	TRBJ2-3	CASSQVGGTGDTQYF
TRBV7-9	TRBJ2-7	CASSPGDDYRSYEQYF
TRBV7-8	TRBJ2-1	CASDLSGFNNEQFF
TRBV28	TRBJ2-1	CASSFLVAGVYNEQFF
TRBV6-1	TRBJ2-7	CASSPYREEYEQYF
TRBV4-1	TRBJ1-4	CASSHRDEKLFF
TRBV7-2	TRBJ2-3	CASSSTSGGFTDTQYF
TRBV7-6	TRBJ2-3	CASSSSLAGGYTDTQYF
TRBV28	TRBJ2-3	CASRGLSGGPFADTQYF
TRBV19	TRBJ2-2	CASSQGGLTGELFF
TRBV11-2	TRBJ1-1	CASSVGQGGITEAFF
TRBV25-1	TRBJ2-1	CASSEYTLARNEQFF
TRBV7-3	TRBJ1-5	CASSQSDSYQPQHF
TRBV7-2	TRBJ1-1	CASSLNTGGANTEAFF
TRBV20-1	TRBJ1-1	CSAARDGGPEAFF
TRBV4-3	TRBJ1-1	CASSQSLTGNTEAFF
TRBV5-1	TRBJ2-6	CASSRTSGREGANVLTF
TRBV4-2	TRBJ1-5	CASSQAQRGQMDQPQHF
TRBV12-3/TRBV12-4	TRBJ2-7	CASSFGWPSPYEQYF
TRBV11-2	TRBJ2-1	CASSLLAHEQFF
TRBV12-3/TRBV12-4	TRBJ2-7	CASSRGTFSYEQYF
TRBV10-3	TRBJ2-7	CAISESSGLGTHEQYF
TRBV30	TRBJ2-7	CAWSRGASYEQYF
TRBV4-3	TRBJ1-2	CASSTNRGNYGYTF
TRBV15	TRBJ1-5	CATSREGNQPQHF
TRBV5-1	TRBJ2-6	CASSLDRTSGTSGANVLTF
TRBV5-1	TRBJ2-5	CASSLYVAGGGETQYF